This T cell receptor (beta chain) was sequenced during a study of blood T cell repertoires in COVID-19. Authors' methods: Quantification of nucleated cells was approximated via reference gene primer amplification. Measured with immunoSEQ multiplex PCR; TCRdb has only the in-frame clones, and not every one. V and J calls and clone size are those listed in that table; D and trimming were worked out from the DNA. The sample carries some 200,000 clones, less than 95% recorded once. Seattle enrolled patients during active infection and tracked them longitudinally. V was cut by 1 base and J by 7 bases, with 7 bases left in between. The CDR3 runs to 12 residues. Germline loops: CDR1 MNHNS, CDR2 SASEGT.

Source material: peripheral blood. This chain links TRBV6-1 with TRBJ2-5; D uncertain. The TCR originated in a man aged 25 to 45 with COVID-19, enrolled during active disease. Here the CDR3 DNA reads TGTGCCAGCAGTGAAGGTGGGCGGACCCAGTACTTC. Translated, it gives CASSEGGRTQYF.